The 3 T cell receptor beta chains below come from one sample, sequenced in a study of blood T cell repertoires in COVID-19. Assay: immunoSEQ multiplex PCR; the TCRdb copy retains only in-frame clones and omits some. The table lists 35,000 to 45,000 clones, 89% of them singletons. Sequenced input: peripheral blood. The receptors stem from a human donor in a cohort sampled during active COVID-19.

In its sample, this clone was seen once. This chain links TRBV6-5 with TRBJ1-4, with TRBD1 as a possible D gene (5 bases). Trimming removed 8 bases from V and 11 bases from J, with 12 bases in between. There are 11 residues in the CDR3. Germline V gene data show CDR1 as MNHEY and CDR2 as SVGAGI. The DNA of the CDR3 is TGTGCCAGCGGGGCAGTGCCCAAACTGTTTTTT. Translating it yields CASGAVPKLFF.

The gene calls are TRBV4-1 and TRBJ2-7; 8 bases are a match to TRBD2. J was trimmed by 1 base and V by 1 base; bases with no gene match: 3. This CDR3 region has 15 residues. Germline values: CDR1 MGHRA, CDR2 YSYEKL. For the CDR3, the DNA is TGCGCCAGCAGCCAAGTCAGCGGGAGTTCCTACGAGCAGTACTTC. Translated: CASSQVSGSSYEQYF.

J is TRBJ2-5 and V is TRBV9; 10 bases line up with TRBD2. From germline, CDR1 is SGDLS and CDR2 YYNGEE. With V trimmed by 2 bases and J by 0 bases, 4 bases remained unmatched. The CDR3 is 16 residues long. This CDR3 is CASSVPSGGYQETQYF. DNA for the CDR3: TGTGCCAGCAGCGTCCCTAGCGGGGGCTACCAAGAGACCCAGTACTTC.